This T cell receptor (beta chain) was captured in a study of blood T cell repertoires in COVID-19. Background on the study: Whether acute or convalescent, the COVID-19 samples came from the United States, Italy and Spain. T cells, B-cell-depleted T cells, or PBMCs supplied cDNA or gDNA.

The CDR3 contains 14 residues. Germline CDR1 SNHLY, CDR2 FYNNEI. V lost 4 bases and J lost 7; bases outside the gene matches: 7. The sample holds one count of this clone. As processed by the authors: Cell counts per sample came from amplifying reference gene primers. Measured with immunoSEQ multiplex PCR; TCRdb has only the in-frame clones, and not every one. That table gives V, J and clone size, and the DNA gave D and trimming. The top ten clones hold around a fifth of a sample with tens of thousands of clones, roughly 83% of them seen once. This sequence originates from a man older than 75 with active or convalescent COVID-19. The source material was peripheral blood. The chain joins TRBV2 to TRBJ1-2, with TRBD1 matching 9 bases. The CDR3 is CASSADRGGGGYTF. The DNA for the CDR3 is TGTGCCAGCAGTGCGGACAGGGGTGGCGGTGGCTACACCTTC.